The clone carrying this TCR beta chain was detected many times. Antigen specificity is unknown. With 10-nucleotide random UMIs, 5'RACE was used to make the cDNA. TCRdb reanalysed the 5' RACE reads using MiXCR and keeps one entry per CDR3 protein. The table has more than 50,000 distinct CDR3 sequences, about 3.3% seen once; the top ten hold 6% to 8%. The sample belongs to a study of neurological immune-mediated disorders. Study results and caveats: The most TCR clonal expansion was seen in HTLV-1-associated myelopathy, and the least was seen in multiple sclerosis, which fell below healthy controls.

The J segment lost 3 bases and the V segment lost 0 bases, leaving 13 bases of the junction unmatched. This CDR3 spans 18 amino acids. The V gene's germline CDR1 is SGHDT and CDR2 YYEEEE. This chain connects TRBV5-6 to TRBJ2-7; 9 bases match TRBD1. The sequencing sample was made of PBMCs. The receptor comes from a woman in her sixties or seventies with multiple sclerosis. The CDR3 here is CASSLAVPTGGSLYEQYF. The CDR3 nucleotides are TGTGCCAGCAGCTTGGCGGTCCCGACAGGGGGTTCCCTCTACGAGCAGTACTTC. Supplemented by reference TRBV5-6 and TRBJ2-7, the full variable domain reads DAGVTQSPTHLIKTRGQQVTLRCSPKSGHDTVSWYQQALGQGPQFIFQYYEEEERQRGNFPDRFSGHQFPNYSSELNVNALLLGDSALYLCASSLAVPTGGSLYEQYFGPGTRLTVT.